This entry lists 11 T cell receptor beta chains sequenced from one sample in a study of response to subunit inactivated influenza vaccine. MiXCR was run by TCRdb on the RT-PCR reads, yielding one entry per CDR3 protein. Here the sample spans approximately 500,000 distinct CDR3 sequences, around 25% being singletons. This same sample was also part of a study on T cells expressing NK-cell markers. From that report: With UMIs, 5'RACE template switching was used to make TCR beta cDNA.

The material was CD4+ T cells sorted from PBMCs, obtained approximately 12 days after vaccination. The receptors were sampled from a man in his fifties or sixties who received an inactivated influenza vaccine.

The V and J genes are TRBV20-1 and TRBJ2-7, with unresolved D. The CDR3 sequence is 12 residues long. Germline CDR1 and CDR2: DFQATT and SNEGSKA (reference sequence). V was clipped by 1 base and J by 3 bases, with 7 bases between them. CDR3 region: CSARGRYYEQYF. As DNA, the CDR3 is TGCAGTGCTAGAGGTAGATACTACGAGCAGTACTTC.

CDR3 amino acids: CASSQEPAEGYEQYF. The CDR3 DNA is TGCGCCAGCAGCCAAGAACCAGCGGAAGGCTACGAGCAGTACTTC. This chain joins TRBV4-3 and TRBJ2-7, with D maybe TRBD2 (5 bases). Germline CDR1 is LGHNA and CDR2 is YSLEER. V lost 0 bases and J lost 3, with 12 bases in between. The CDR3 loop spans 15 amino acids.

The chain carries TRBV7-9 and TRBJ1-5, with D uncertain. The CDR3 has 16 amino acids. V lost 3 bases to trimming and J lost 2 bases, with 14 bases between them. The germline gives CDR1 SEHNR, CDR2 FQNEAQ (reference sequence). The CDR3 sequence: CASSLQGPNGNQPQHF. The CDR3 region has the DNA TGTGCCAGCAGCTTGCAAGGGCCTAATGGCAATCAGCCCCAGCATTTT.

The chain is built from TRBV15 and TRBJ2-7, with no clear D. Looked up from germline, CDR1 is LNHNV and CDR2 is YYDKDF (reference sequence). V was shortened by 0 bases and J by 4 bases, with 10 bases between the two germline ends. CDR3 length: 14 amino acids. Here the CDR3 DNA reads TGTGCCACCAGCAGAGAAGGATTGCAATACGAGCAGTACTTC. This gives the protein CATSREGLQYEQYF.

The chain recombines TRBV18 with TRBJ2-3; 8 bases map to TRBD2. The germline CDR1 and CDR2 sequences are KGHSH and LQKENI. The length of the CDR3 is 16 residues. V shed 5 bases and J 6 bases; nucleotides not matched to a gene: 13. CDR3 protein: CASSSSGGYFRDTQYF. CDR3 DNA sequence: TGTGCCAGCTCATCAAGCGGGGGTTACTTTCGGGATACGCAGTATTTT.

This chain uses TRBV20-1 with TRBJ2-7; 7 nucleotides match TRBD1. CDR1 and CDR2 from the germline V gene are DFQATT and SNEGSKA (reference sequence). Trimming took 0 bases from V and 2 from J; bases not matched to a gene: 10. This CDR3 region has 16 residues. The CDR3 protein is CSARDFRQGVTYEQYF. In nucleotides, the CDR3 is TGCAGTGCTAGAGATTTCAGGCAGGGGGTAACCTACGAGCAGTACTTC.

The chain carries TRBV20-1 and TRBJ2-3; a weak D match, TRBD2 (6 bases). The CDR3 extends over 15 amino acids. The V end lost 4 bases, the J end lost 6 bases, and 20 bases lay between the germline ends. The germline V gene has CDR1 DFQATT and CDR2 SNEGSKA (reference sequence). CDR3 residues: CSATQLASHQDTQYF. The CDR3 DNA follows: TGCAGTGCTACCCAACTAGCCTCTCATCAGGATACGCAGTATTTT.

The chain uses TRBV28 and TRBJ2-3; D is uncertain. The CDR3 consists of 14 residues. The V gene lost 4 bases and the J gene lost 1 base, with 9 bases spanning the gap. CDR1 MDHEN and CDR2 SYDVKM come from the germline V gene. The CDR3 sequence is CASSSYGGTDTQYF. In DNA, the CDR3 is TGTGCCAGCAGTTCCTATGGGGGCACAGATACGCAGTATTTT.

The chain is built from TRBV6-5 and TRBJ1-4, with D possibly matching TRBD1 (5 bases). CDR1 is MNHEY and CDR2 is SVGAGI in the germline V gene. Trimming stripped 2 bases from V and 3 bases from J, with 10 bases between. This CDR3 is 15 amino acids long. The CDR3 spells CASSYGWGANEKLFF. The DNA of the CDR3 is TGTGCCAGCAGTTACGGGTGGGGGGCTAATGAAAAACTGTTTTTT.

The rearrangement joins TRBV4-3 to TRBJ2-1; 12 positions match TRBD2. Germline-derived CDR1 and CDR2 are LGHNA and YSLEER. The ends lost 3 bases at V and 9 bases at J; junction bases unmatched: 6. There are 15 residues in the CDR3. The CDR3 protein is CASSHETSGRGEQFF. CDR3 coding DNA: TGCGCCAGCAGCCACGAGACTAGCGGGAGAGGTGAGCAGTTCTTC.

The chain joins TRBV15 to TRBJ2-3; 8 bases are a match to TRBD1. With V trimmed by 1 base and J by 5 bases, 2 bases remained unmatched. The CDR3 has 14 residues. Germline CDR1 is LNHNV and CDR2 is YYDKDF (reference sequence). The CDR3 is CATSRGTGQDTQYF. In DNA, the CDR3 is TGTGCCACCAGCAGAGGGACAGGGCAAGATACGCAGTATTTT.